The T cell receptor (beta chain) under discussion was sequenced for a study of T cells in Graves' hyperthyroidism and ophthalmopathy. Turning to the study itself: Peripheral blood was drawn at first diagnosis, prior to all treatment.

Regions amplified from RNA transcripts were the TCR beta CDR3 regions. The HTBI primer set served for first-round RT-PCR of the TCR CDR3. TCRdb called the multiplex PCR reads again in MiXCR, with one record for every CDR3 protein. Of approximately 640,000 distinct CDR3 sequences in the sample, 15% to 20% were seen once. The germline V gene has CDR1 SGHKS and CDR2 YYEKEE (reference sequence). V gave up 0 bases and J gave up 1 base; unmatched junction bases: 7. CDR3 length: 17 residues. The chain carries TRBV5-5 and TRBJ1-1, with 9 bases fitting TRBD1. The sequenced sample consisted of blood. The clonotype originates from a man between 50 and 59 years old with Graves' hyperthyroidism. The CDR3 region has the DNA TGTGCCAGCAGCTTGGCGGGGACAGGGAGTTGGAACACTGAAGCTTTCTTT. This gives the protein CASSLAGTGSWNTEAFF.